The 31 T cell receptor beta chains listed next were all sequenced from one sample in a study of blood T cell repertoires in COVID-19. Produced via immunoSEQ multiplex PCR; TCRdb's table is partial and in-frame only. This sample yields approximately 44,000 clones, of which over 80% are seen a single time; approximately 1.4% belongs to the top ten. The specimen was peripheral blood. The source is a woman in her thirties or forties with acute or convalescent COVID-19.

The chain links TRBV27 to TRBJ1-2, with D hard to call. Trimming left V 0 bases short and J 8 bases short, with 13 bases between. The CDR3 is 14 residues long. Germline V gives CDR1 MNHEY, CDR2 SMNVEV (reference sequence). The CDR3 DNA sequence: TGTGCCAGCAGTTTATCGAGAGGGCTTGGGGGCTACACCTTC. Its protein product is CASSLSRGLGGYTF.

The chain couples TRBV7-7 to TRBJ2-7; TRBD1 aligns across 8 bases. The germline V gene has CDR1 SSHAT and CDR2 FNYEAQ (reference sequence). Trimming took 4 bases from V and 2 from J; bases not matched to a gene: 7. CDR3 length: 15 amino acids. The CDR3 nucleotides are TGTGCCAGCAGCTCGCGGACAGGGAACACCTACGAGCAGTACTTC. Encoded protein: CASSSRTGNTYEQYF.

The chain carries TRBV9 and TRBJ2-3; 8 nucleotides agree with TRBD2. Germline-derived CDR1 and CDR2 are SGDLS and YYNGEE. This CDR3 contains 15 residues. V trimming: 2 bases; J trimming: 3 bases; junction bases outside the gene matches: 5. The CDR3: CASSVSGVMTDTQYF. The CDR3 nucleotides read TGTGCCAGCAGCGTTAGCGGGGTTATGACAGATACGCAGTATTTT.

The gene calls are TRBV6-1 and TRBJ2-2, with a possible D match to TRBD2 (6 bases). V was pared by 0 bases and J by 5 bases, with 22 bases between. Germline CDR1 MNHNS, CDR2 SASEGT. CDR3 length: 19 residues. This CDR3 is CASSEALGGDWRWTGELFF. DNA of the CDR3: TGTGCCAGCAGTGAAGCGCTAGGAGGGGATTGGAGATGGACCGGGGAGCTGTTTTTT.

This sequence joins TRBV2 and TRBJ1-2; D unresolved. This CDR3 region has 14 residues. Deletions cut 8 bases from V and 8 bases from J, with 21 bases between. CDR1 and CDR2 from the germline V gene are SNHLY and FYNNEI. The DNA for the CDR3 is TGTGCCAGCTTTCAACAGCCCGGCCTCTGGGGCTACACCTTC. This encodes CASFQQPGLWGYTF. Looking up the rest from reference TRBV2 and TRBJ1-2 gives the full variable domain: EPEVTQTPSHQVTQMGQEVILRCVPISNHLYFYWYRQILGQKVEFLVSFYNNEISEKSEIFDDQFSVERPDGSNFTLKIRSTKLEDSAMYFCASFQQPGLWGYTFGSGTRLTVV.

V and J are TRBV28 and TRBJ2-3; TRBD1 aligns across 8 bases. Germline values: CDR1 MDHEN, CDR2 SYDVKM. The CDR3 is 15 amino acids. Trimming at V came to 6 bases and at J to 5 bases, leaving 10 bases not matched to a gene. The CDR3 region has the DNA TGTGCCAGCAGATCTACAGGGGGAGTAAGAGATACGCAGTATTTT. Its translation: CASRSTGGVRDTQYF.

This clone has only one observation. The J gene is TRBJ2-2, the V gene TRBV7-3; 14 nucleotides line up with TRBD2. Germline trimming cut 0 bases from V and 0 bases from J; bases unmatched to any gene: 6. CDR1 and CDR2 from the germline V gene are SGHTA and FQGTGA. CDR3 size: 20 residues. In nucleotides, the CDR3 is TGTGCCAGCAGCTTAACGGGACTAGCGGGGGAGGCCGCGAACACCGGGGAGCTGTTTTTT. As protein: CASSLTGLAGEAANTGELFF. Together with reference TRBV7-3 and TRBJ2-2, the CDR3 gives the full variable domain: GAGVSQTPSNKVTEKGKYVELRCDPISGHTALYWYRQSLGQGPEFLIYFQGTGAADDSGLPNDRFFAVRPEGSVSTLKIQRTERGDSAVYLCASSLTGLAGEAANTGELFFGEGSRLTVL.

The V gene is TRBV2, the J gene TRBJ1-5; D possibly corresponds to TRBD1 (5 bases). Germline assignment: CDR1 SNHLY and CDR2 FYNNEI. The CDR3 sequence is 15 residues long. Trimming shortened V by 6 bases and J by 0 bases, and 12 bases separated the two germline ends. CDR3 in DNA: TGTGCCAGCAGATGGACAACCTATAGCAATCAGCCCCAGCATTTT. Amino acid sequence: CASRWTTYSNQPQHF.

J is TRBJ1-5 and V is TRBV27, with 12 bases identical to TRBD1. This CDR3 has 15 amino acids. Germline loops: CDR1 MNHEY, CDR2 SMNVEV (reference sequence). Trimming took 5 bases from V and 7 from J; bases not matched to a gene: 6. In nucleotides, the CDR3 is TGTGCCAGCAGTACCGGGACAGGGGGCAGACAGCCCCAGCATTTT. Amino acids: CASSTGTGGRQPQHF.

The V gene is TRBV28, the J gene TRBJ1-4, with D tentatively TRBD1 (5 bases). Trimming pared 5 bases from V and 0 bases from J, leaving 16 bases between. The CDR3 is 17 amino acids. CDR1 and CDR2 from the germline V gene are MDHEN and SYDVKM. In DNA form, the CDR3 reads TGTGCCAGCAGTCGTGGGTGGGGGACTGCAACTAATGAAAAACTGTTTTTT. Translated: CASSRGWGTATNEKLFF.

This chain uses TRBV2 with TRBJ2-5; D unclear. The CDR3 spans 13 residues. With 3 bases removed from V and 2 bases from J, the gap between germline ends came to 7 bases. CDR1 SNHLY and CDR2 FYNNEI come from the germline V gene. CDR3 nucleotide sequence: TGTGCCAGCAGTGAGCAGAAACAAGAGACCCAGTACTTC. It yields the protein CASSEQKQETQYF.

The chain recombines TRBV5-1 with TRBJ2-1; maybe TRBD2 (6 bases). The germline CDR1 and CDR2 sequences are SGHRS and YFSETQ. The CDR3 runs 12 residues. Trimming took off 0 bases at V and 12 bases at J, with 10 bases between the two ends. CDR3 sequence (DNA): TGCGCCAGCAGCTTGGTGTCGGAGGGGCAGTTCTTC. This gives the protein CASSLVSEGQFF.

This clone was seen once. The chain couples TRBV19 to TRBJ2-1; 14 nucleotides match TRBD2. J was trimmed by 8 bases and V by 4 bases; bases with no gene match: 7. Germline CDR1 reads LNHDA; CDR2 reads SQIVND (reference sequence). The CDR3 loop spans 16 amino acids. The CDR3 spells CASSTGGLAGVDEQFF. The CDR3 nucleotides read TGTGCCAGTAGTACTGGGGGACTAGCGGGAGTGGATGAGCAGTTCTTC.

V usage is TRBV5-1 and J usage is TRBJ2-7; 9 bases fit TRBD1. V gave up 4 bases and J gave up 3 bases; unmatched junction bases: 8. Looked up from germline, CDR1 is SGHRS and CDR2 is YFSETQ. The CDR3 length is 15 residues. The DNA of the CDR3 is TGCGCCAGCAGCACATCCGGGACAGGGAGCTACGAGCAGTACTTC. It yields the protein CASSTSGTGSYEQYF.

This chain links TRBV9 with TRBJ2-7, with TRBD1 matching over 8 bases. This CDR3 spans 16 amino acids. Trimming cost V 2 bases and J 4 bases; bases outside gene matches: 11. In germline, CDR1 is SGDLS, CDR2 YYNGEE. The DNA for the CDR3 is TGTGCCAGCAGCGTGGCGACCGGACAGGGAAAGTACGAGCAGTACTTC. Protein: CASSVATGQGKYEQYF.

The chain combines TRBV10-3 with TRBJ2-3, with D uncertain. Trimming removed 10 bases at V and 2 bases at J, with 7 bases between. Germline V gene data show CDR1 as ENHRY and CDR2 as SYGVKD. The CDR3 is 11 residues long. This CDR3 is CATQITDTQYF. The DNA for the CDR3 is TGTGCCACCCAAATCACAGATACGCAGTATTTT.

In DNA, the CDR3 is TGTGCCACGACCCAGGGGGCGCAGGCTGAAGCTTTCTTT. Protein sequence: CATTQGAQAEAFF. The rearrangement links TRBV2 to TRBJ1-1; 8 bases align to TRBD1. J was trimmed by 6 bases and V by 10 bases; bases with no gene match: 10. Per germline, CDR1 SNHLY and CDR2 FYNNEI. The CDR3 covers 13 residues. Full variable domain (remainder filled in from reference TRBV2 and TRBJ1-1): EPEVTQTPSHQVTQMGQEVILRCVPISNHLYFYWYRQILGQKVEFLVSFYNNEISEKSEIFDDQFSVERPDGSNFTLKIRSTKLEDSAMYFCATTQGAQAEAFFGQGTRLTVV.

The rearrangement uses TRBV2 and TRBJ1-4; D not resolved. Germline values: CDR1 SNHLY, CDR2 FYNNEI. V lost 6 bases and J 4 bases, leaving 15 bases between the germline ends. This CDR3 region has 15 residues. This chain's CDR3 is CASRIGRRVNEKLFF. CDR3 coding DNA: TGTGCCAGCAGAATAGGACGGAGGGTTAATGAAAAACTGTTTTTT.

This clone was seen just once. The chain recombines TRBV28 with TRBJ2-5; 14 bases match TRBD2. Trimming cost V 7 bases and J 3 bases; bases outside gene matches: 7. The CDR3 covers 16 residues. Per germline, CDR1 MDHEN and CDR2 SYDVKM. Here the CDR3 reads CASKRLAGGAKETQYF. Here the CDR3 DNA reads TGTGCCAGCAAAAGACTAGCGGGAGGGGCAAAAGAGACCCAGTACTTC.

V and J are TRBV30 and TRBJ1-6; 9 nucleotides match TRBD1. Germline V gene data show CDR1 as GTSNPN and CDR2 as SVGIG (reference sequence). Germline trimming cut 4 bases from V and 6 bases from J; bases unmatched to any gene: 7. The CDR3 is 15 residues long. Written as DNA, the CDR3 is TGTGCCTGGACCGGGACAGGGAGAAGTAATTCACCCCTCCACTTT. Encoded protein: CAWTGTGRSNSPLHF.

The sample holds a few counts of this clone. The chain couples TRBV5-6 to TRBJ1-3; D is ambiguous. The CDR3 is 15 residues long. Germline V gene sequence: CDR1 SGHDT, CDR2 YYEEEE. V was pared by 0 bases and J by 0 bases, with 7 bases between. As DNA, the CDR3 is TGTGCCAGCAGCTTGGCCGGGATCTCTGGAAACACCATATATTTT. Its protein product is CASSLAGISGNTIYF.

CDR3 amino acids: CASSLTGQGNIQYF. In nucleotides, the CDR3 is TGTGCCAGCAGCTTAACGGGACAGGGAAACATTCAGTACTTC. V and J are TRBV7-3 and TRBJ2-4; TRBD1 matches at 9 bases. CDR1 SGHTA and CDR2 FQGTGA come from the germline V gene. Trimming at V came to 0 bases and at J to 6 bases, leaving 0 bases not matched to a gene. This CDR3 is built from 14 residues.

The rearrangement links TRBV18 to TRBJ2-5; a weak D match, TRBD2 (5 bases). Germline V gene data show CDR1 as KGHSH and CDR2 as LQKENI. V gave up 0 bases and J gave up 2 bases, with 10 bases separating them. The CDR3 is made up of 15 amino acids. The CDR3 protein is CASSPPSTTQETQYF. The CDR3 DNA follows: TGTGCCAGCTCACCACCGTCGACTACGCAAGAGACCCAGTACTTC. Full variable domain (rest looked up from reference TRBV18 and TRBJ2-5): NAGVMQNPRHLVRRRGQEARLRCSPMKGHSHVYWYRQLPEEGLKFMVYLQKENIIDESGMPKERFSAEFPKEGPSILRIQQVVRGDSAAYFCASSPPSTTQETQYFGPGTRLLVL.

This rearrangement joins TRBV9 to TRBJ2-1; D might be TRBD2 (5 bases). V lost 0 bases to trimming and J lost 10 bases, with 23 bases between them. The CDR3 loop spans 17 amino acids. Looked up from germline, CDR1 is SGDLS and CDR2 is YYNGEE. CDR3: CASSVEGSGLGRGEQFF. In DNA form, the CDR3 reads TGTGCCAGCAGCGTAGAAGGATCGGGCCTTGGGCGAGGGGAGCAGTTCTTC.

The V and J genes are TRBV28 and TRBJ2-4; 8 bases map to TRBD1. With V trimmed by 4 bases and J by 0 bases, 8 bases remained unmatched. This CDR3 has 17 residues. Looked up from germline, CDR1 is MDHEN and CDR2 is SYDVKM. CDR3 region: CASSSIGQGLAKNIQYF. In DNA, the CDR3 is TGTGCCAGCAGTTCTATTGGACAGGGCTTAGCCAAAAACATTCAGTACTTC.

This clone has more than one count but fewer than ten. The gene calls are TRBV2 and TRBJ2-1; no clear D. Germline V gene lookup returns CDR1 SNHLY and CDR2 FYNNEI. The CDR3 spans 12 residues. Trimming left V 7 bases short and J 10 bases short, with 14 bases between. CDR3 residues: CASKASGPEQFF. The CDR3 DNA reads TGTGCCAGCAAAGCTAGTGGTCCGGAGCAGTTCTTC.

CDR3 residues: CASSLGEEKDLYEQYF. CDR3 sequence (DNA): TGCGCCAGCAGCTTAGGGGAGGAGAAGGACCTCTACGAGCAGTACTTC. V is TRBV5-1 and J is TRBJ2-7, with a possible D match to TRBD2 (6 bases). Germline assignment: CDR1 SGHRS and CDR2 YFSETQ. This CDR3 spans 16 amino acids. Trimming removed 2 bases at V and 3 bases at J, with 18 bases between.

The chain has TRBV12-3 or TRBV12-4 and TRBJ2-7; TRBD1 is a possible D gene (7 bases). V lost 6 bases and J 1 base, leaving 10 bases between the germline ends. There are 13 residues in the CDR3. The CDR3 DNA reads TGTGCCAGCAGACCAGGGGGGTCCTACGAGCAGTACTTC. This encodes CASRPGGSYEQYF.

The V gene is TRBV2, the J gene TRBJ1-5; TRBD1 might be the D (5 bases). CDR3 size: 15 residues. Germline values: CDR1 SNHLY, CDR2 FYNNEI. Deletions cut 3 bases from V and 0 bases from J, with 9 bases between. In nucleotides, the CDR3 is TGTGCCAGCAGTGATACCAGGGATAGCAATCAGCCCCAGCATTTT. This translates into CASSDTRDSNQPQHF.

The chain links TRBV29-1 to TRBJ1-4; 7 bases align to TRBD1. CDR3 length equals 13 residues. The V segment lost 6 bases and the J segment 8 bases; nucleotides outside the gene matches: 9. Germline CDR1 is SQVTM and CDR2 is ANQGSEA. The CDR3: CSVRQGREEKLFF. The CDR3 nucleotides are TGCAGCGTGAGACAGGGCAGAGAGGAAAAACTGTTTTTT.

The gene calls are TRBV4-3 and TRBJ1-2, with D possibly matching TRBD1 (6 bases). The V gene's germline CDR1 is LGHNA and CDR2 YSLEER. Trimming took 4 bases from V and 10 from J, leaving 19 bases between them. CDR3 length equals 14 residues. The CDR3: CASSPKPTRGFYTF. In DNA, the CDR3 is TGCGCCAGCAGCCCTAAACCCACGAGGGGGTTCTACACCTTC.